One and the same sample provided the 6 T cell receptor beta chains below, sequenced in a study of blood T cell repertoires in COVID-19. Produced via immunoSEQ multiplex PCR; TCRdb's table is partial and in-frame only. The table shows about 300,000 clones, with 87% occurring only once. Material: PBMCs or T cells enriched from blood (not recorded which). These receptors originate from a woman in her twenties or thirties who had recovered from COVID-19.

The chain is built from TRBV6-5 and TRBJ1-5, with D possibly being TRBD1 (5 bases). Trimming removed 4 bases from V and 0 bases from J, with 7 bases in between. Germline CDR1 MNHEY, CDR2 SVGAGI. The CDR3 is 14 residues long. This CDR3 reads CASSSTDSNQPQHF. Written as DNA, the CDR3 is TGTGCCAGCAGTTCGACAGATAGCAATCAGCCCCAGCATTTT.

The chain carries TRBV19 and TRBJ1-2, with D unresolved. Trimming pared 3 bases from V and 0 bases from J, leaving 11 bases between. This CDR3 is built from 15 residues. Germline V gene data show CDR1 as LNHDA and CDR2 as SQIVND (reference sequence). CDR3: CASSIIPGTNYGYTF. CDR3 sequence (DNA): TGTGCCAGTAGTATCATCCCAGGAACTAACTATGGCTACACCTTC.

This sequence joins TRBV25-1 and TRBJ2-7, with 12 bases matching TRBD1. The CDR3 has 15 amino acids. Unmatched junction bases numbered 7, after V lost 3 bases and J lost 7 bases. Germline lookup yields CDR1 MGHDK and CDR2 SYGVNS. This CDR3 is CASSEGQGAPWEQYF. CDR3 in DNA: TGTGCCAGCAGTGAGGGACAGGGGGCCCCCTGGGAGCAGTACTTC.

On this clone itself: In the same sample, other DNA sequences code for this CDR3. The chain employs TRBV7-2 and TRBJ1-4, with D uncertain. Trimming removed 5 bases at V and 4 bases at J, with 14 bases between. The CDR3 runs to 15 residues. Germline V CDR1 and CDR2: SGHTA, FQGNSA. The CDR3 coding sequence is TGTGCCAGCAGCCCCCAGACGGGTCTTAATGAAAAACTGTTTTTT. Its translation is CASSPQTGLNEKLFF.

V and J are TRBV30 and TRBJ1-6, with 10 bases lining up with TRBD1. After removal of 2 bases from V and 7 bases from J, the junction contained 8 bases not matched to a gene. The CDR3 runs 16 residues. Germline-derived CDR1 and CDR2 are GTSNPN and SVGIG (reference sequence). The CDR3 DNA reads TGTGCCTGGAGTACCCGGACAGGGGGTAGGAATTCACCCCTCCACTTT. It yields the protein CAWSTRTGGRNSPLHF.

The chain links TRBV18 to TRBJ2-2; 8 bases match TRBD1. Losses at the gene ends were 1 base for V and 5 bases for J; bases not matched to a gene: 3. This CDR3 is built from 15 residues. Germline lookup yields CDR1 KGHSH and CDR2 LQKENI. The CDR3 sequence is CASSPRRGPTGELFF. The CDR3 DNA sequence: TGTGCCAGCTCACCACGCAGGGGGCCTACCGGGGAGCTGTTTTTT.